The 15 T cell receptor beta chains below all came from one sample that was sequenced in a study of CD8+CD57+ T cells in acquired aplastic anemia. The template for TCR beta VDJ and CDR3 sequence profiling was genomic DNA. TCRdb redid the calling of the reads with MiXCR, one entry per CDR3 protein. The data show 120,000 or so distinct CDR3 sequences, approximately 50% seen once. For sequencing, patients were chosen who had shown expansion of CD8+CD57+ cells by flow cytometry. The source material was sorted CD4+, CD8+, or CD8+CD57+ T cells (not recorded which) from PBMCs. These receptors were collected from a human donor with aplastic anemia.

V is TRBV6-1 and J is TRBJ2-7; 8 nucleotides match TRBD2. CDR3 length: 16 amino acids. Germline V lookup: CDR1 MNHNS, CDR2 SASEGT. V trimming: 7 bases; J trimming: 2 bases; junction bases outside the gene matches: 13. CDR3: CASTPGGASGPYEQYF. In DNA form, the CDR3 reads TGTGCCAGCACCCCGGGGGGGGCTAGCGGACCCTACGAGCAGTACTTC.

This clonotype was counted ten times or more. The V and J genes are TRBV20-1 and TRBJ2-7, with TRBD1 matching over 8 bases. This CDR3 has 14 residues. The germline gives CDR1 DFQATT, CDR2 SNEGSKA (reference sequence). V was pared by 1 base and J by 2 bases, with 4 bases of the junction left unmatched. The CDR3: CSARVPQGAYEQYF. DNA of the CDR3: TGCAGTGCTAGAGTCCCACAGGGGGCCTACGAGCAGTACTTC.

CDR3 nucleotide sequence: TGTGCCAGCAGCCAAGATCGGCGAAGGGGATTTGAAAAACTGTTTTTT. It specifies CASSQDRRRGFEKLFF. This rearrangement joins TRBV4-2 to TRBJ1-4; D might be TRBD1 (5 bases). Germline V gene data show CDR1 as LGHNA and CDR2 as YNFKEQ. The CDR3 is made up of 16 amino acids. The germline V and J ends were trimmed by 0 bases and 7 bases, with 15 bases remaining between them.

This clonotype was detected ten times or more. V and J are TRBV19 and TRBJ2-1; 7 bases line up with TRBD2. The germline V gene has CDR1 LNHDA and CDR2 SQIVND (reference sequence). The trim removed 1 base at V and 3 bases at J, leaving 6 bases unmatched. The CDR3 has 16 residues. The CDR3: CASSIVGGAVYNEQFF. CDR3 coding DNA: TGTGCCAGTAGTATAGTGGGAGGGGCGGTCTACAATGAGCAGTTCTTC.

V is TRBV10-3 and J is TRBJ1-2; D unresolved. This CDR3 spans 15 amino acids. Germline assignment: CDR1 ENHRY and CDR2 SYGVKD. Trimming stripped 2 bases from V and 5 bases from J, with 15 bases between. The CDR3 region has the DNA TGTGCCATCAGTGAGAGGAGTGGTAAGGCATATGGCTACACCTTC. Protein: CAISERSGKAYGYTF.

This clonotype came up once. The rearrangement uses TRBV10-3 and TRBJ2-7; 12 nucleotides agree with TRBD2. With V trimmed by 5 bases and J by 7 bases, 9 bases remained unmatched. The CDR3 length is 15 residues. Germline loops: CDR1 ENHRY, CDR2 SYGVKD. The CDR3 region is CAISPDLAGGTEQYF. DNA of the CDR3: TGTGCCATCAGTCCGGATCTAGCGGGGGGGACGGAGCAGTACTTC.

The chain combines TRBV7-9 with TRBJ1-1, with D unresolved. Germline V gene data show CDR1 as SEHNR and CDR2 as FQNEAQ (reference sequence). V was clipped by 6 bases and J by 11 bases, with 16 bases between them. The CDR3 sequence is 12 residues long. CDR3 sequence reads: CASSSSGLRAFF. The CDR3 region has the DNA TGTGCCAGCAGTTCCTCCGGGCTTCGGGCTTTCTTT.

The V call is TRBV5-1, the J call TRBJ1-6; perhaps TRBD1 as D (5 bases). CDR1 and CDR2 (germline): SGHRS, YFSETQ. This CDR3 spans 14 amino acids. Trimming removed 0 bases at V and 5 bases at J, with 6 bases between. The DNA of the CDR3 is TGCGCCAGCAGCTTGGAACAGGATAATTCACCCCTCCACTTT. This sequence encodes CASSLEQDNSPLHF.

This clonotype was found many times. The rearrangement joins TRBV19 to TRBJ2-3; no clear D. The CDR3 loop spans 13 amino acids. Trimming pared 8 bases from V and 2 bases from J, leaving 11 bases between. Per the germline V gene, CDR1 is LNHDA and CDR2 is SQIVND (reference sequence). The CDR3 DNA sequence: TGTGCCAGTGGCGTAAGGGTCACAGATACGCAGTATTTT. Protein sequence: CASGVRVTDTQYF.

The chain couples TRBV6-5 to TRBJ1-2, with D possibly matching TRBD1 (6 bases). V gave up 2 bases and J gave up 2 bases, with 9 bases separating them. The CDR3 spans 14 residues. Germline V gene sequence: CDR1 MNHEY, CDR2 SVGAGI. The CDR3 DNA reads TGTGCCAGCAGTTACGGGCAGGGGAACTATGGCTACACCTTC. This gives the protein CASSYGQGNYGYTF.

The J gene is TRBJ2-7, the V gene TRBV9; 8 bases are a match to TRBD1. Germline V gene sequence: CDR1 SGDLS, CDR2 YYNGEE. CDR3 length: 15 amino acids. Trimming removed 4 bases from V and 3 bases from J; junction bases left unmatched: 9. CDR3: CASSPTGGTLYEQYF. CDR3 DNA: TGTGCCAGCAGCCCCACAGGGGGTACCCTCTACGAGCAGTACTTC.

This chain uses TRBV28 with TRBJ2-1, with TRBD1 matching 7 bases. Germline-derived CDR1 and CDR2 are MDHEN and SYDVKM. This CDR3 is 15 amino acids long. Trimming at V came to 6 bases and at J to 0 bases, leaving 5 bases not matched to a gene. CDR3 nucleotide sequence: TGTGCCAGCAGATACACAGGGGCCTCCTACAATGAGCAGTTCTTC. This translates into CASRYTGASYNEQFF.

V usage is TRBV10-3 and J usage is TRBJ2-7, with unresolved D. V dropped 5 bases and J dropped 0 bases, with 14 bases sitting between them. CDR3 length: 15 residues. Germline assignment: CDR1 ENHRY and CDR2 SYGVKD. CDR3 nucleotides: TGTGCCATCAGTCTCCCGGAATCAAGCTCCTACGAGCAGTACTTC. This codes for CAISLPESSSYEQYF.

The chain combines TRBV29-1 with TRBJ1-2, with D tentatively TRBD1 (5 bases). Per the germline V gene, CDR1 is SQVTM and CDR2 is ANQGSEA. This CDR3 region has 16 residues. V lost 5 bases and J 5 bases, leaving 24 bases between the germline ends. CDR3 coding DNA: TGCAGCGTTCGGGGTAGGGACGTGGGTATTCGGTATGGCTACACCTTC. It specifies CSVRGRDVGIRYGYTF.

The chain has TRBV20-1 and TRBJ2-7; D possibly matches TRBD1 or TRBD2 (5 bases each). The germline V gene has CDR1 DFQATT and CDR2 SNEGSKA (reference sequence). V lost 6 bases and J lost 5, with 17 bases in between. The CDR3 is 13 amino acids. CDR3 in amino acids: CSALGTQTHEQYF. The CDR3 coding sequence is TGCAGTGCCCTAGGGACCCAAACCCACGAGCAGTACTTC.